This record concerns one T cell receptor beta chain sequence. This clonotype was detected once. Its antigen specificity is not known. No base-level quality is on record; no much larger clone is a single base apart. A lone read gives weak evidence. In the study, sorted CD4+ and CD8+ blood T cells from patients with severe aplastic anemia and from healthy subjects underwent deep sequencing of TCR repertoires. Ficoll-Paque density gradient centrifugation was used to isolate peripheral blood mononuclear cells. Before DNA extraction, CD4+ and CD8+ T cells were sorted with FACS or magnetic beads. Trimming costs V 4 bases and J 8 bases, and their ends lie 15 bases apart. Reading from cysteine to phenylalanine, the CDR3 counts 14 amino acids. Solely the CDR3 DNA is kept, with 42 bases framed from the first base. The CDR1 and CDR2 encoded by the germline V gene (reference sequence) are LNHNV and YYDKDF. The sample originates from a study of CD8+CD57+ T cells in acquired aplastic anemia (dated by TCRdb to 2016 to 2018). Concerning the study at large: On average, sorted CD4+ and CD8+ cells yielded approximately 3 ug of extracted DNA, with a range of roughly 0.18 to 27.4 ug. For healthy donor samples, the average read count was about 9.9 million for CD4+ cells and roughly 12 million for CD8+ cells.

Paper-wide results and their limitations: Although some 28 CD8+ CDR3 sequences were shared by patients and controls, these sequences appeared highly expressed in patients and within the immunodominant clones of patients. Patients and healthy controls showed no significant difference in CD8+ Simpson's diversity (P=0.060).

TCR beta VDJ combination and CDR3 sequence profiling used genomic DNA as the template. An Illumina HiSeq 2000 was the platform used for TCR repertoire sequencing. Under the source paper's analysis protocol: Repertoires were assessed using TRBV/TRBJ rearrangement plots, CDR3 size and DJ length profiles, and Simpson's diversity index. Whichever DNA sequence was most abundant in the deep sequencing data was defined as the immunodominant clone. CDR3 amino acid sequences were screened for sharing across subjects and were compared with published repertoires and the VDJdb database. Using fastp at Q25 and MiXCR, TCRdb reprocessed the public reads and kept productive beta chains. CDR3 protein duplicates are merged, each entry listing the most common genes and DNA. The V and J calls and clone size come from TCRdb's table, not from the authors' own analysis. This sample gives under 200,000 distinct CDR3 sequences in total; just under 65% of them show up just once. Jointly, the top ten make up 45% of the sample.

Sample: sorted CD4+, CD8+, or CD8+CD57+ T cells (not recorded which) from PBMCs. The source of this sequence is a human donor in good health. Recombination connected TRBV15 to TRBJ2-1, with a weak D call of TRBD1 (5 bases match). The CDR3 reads CATSIAGFGYEQFF. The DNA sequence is TGTGCCACCAGCATAGCAGGGTTTGGGTATGAGCAGTTCTTC.